This TCR beta chain was retrieved from a study of blood T cell repertoires in COVID-19. Study details: There were acute and convalescent COVID-19 samples, and they came from the United States, Italy and Spain.

CDR1 and CDR2 (germline): KGHSH, LQKENI. CDR3 size: 14 residues. Trimming cost V 2 bases and J 5 bases; bases outside gene matches: 3. This clone came up once. Authors' methods: Estimation of nucleated cell counts was performed using reference gene primer amplification. Only in-frame clones appear in the TCRdb table, and some are missing; sequencing was by immunoSEQ multiplex PCR. V, J and clone size are those of that table, while D and trimming were read from the DNA. The repertoire holds approximately 150,000 clones, more than 75% seen once, with more than 5% in the top ten. The receptor comes from a woman aged 45-60 years with COVID-19, enrolled during active disease. The chain uses TRBV18 and TRBJ1-5, with 7 bases identical to TRBD1. Input material: peripheral blood. The chain's CDR3 is CASSPTGEDQPQHF. The DNA for the CDR3 is TGTGCCAGCTCACCAACAGGGGAGGATCAGCCCCAGCATTTT.